These 19 T cell receptor beta chains originate from one sample sequenced in a study of blood T cells in healthy people across ages. Using a J-beta primer mix together with a sample-barcoded 5' primer, a second PCR was run for about 7 to 12 cycles. TCRdb processed the 5' RACE reads anew with MiXCR; each CDR3 protein has one entry. The sample has some 850,000 distinct CDR3 sequences, approximately 24% seen once; the top ten hold over 2.5%. These records were also assigned to another study, of T cells of mothers and their children.

The source material was blood. The origin of the receptors is a boy younger than 18 in good health.

The chain is built from TRBV6-1 and TRBJ2-3, with 9 nucleotides matching TRBD1. With V trimmed by 6 bases and J by 5 bases, 3 bases remained unmatched. This CDR3 has 13 residues. Germline CDR1 and CDR2: MNHNS and SASEGT. This CDR3 reads CASRTGGVDTQYF. CDR3 coding DNA: TGTGCCAGCAGGACAGGGGGTGTAGATACGCAGTATTTT.

This clonotype was seen more than once but under ten times. This sequence joins TRBV29-1 and TRBJ2-5; TRBD2 aligns across 12 bases. The V gene end was trimmed by 4 bases and the J gene end by 5 bases; junction bases not matched to a gene: 2. CDR1 and CDR2 from the germline V gene are SQVTM and ANQGSEA. CDR3 length: 13 residues. DNA for the CDR3: TGCAGCGTTGCGGGACTAGCGGGTGAGACCCAGTACTTC. Amino acid sequence: CSVAGLAGETQYF.

J is TRBJ2-3 and V is TRBV5-1, with 7 bases aligning to TRBD2. The CDR3 totals 15 residues. Germline V lookup: CDR1 SGHRS, CDR2 YFSETQ. Germline trimming cut 0 bases from V and 1 base from J; bases unmatched to any gene: 2. Written as DNA, the CDR3 is TGCGCCAGCAGCTTGGCGGCGGGGGGCACAGATACGCAGTATTTT. Translation: CASSLAAGGTDTQYF.

The chain links TRBV6-6 to TRBJ1-4; D gene ambiguous. Per germline, CDR1 MNHNY and CDR2 SVGAGI (reference sequence). V dropped 0 bases and J dropped 8 bases, with 7 bases sitting between them. The CDR3 consists of 13 residues. CDR3 DNA sequence: TGTGCCAGCAGTTACTCGGAGTACGAAAAACTGTTTTTT. Translated, it gives CASSYSEYEKLFF.

This clonotype has only a few counts. The J gene is TRBJ2-5, the V gene TRBV5-1; 7 bases are shared with TRBD2. The end of the DNA aligns better with TRBJ2-1, so the J call may be wrong. The germline CDR1 and CDR2 sequences are SGHRS and YFSETQ. The CDR3 sequence is 15 residues long. CDR3 DNA: TGCGCCAGCAGATCCGTGGGGGGGGATCGATATGAGCAGTTCTTC. Protein: CASRSVGGDRYEQFF.

The CDR3 reads CASSLTNKESEKLFF. The CDR3, as DNA: TGTGCCAGCAGCCTCACAAACAAGGAGAGTGAAAAACTGTTTTTT. V gene TRBV14 combines with J gene TRBJ1-4; D not certain. V was shortened by 4 bases and J by 7 bases, with 16 bases between the two germline ends. The CDR3 consists of 15 residues. The germline V gene has CDR1 SGHDN and CDR2 FVKESK.

This chain connects TRBV6-6 to TRBJ2-3; TRBD2 aligns across 7 bases. V lost 6 bases, J lost 1 base, and 10 bases stayed unmatched. CDR1 and CDR2 from the germline V gene are MNHNY and SVGAGI (reference sequence). This CDR3 is 16 amino acids long. CDR3 loop: CASRHNIAGGTDTQYF. Written as DNA, the CDR3 is TGTGCCAGCAGACATAACATAGCGGGTGGCACAGATACGCAGTATTTT.

The chain employs TRBV7-6 and TRBJ2-7; D is possibly TRBD1 or TRBD2 (5 bases each). The length of the CDR3 is 18 residues. The germline V and J ends were trimmed by 4 bases and 2 bases, with 24 bases remaining between them. Germline V CDR1 and CDR2: SGHVS, FNYEAQ. CDR3 protein: CASSSRSVTGTRTYEQYF. The CDR3, as DNA: TGTGCCAGCAGCTCGCGCTCAGTAACGGGGACCCGGACCTACGAGCAGTACTTC.

The sample holds a few counts of this clonotype. The rearrangement uses TRBV7-6 and TRBJ2-7; 9 bases match TRBD2. The J segment lost 7 bases and the V segment lost 5 bases, leaving 6 bases of the junction unmatched. CDR1 is SGHVS, CDR2 FNYEAQ, per germline. The CDR3 loop spans 13 amino acids. The CDR3 loop reads CASSSGGPGEQYF. The CDR3 DNA sequence: TGTGCCAGCAGCAGCGGGGGGCCAGGGGAGCAGTACTTC. The whole variable domain, remainder taken from reference TRBV7-6 and TRBJ2-7, is GAGVSQSPRYKVTKRGQDVALRCDPISGHVSLYWYRQALGQGPEFLTYFNYEAQQDKSGLPNDRFSAERPEGSISTLTIQRTEQRDSAMYRCASSSGGPGEQYFGPGTRLTVT.

Only a few counts were recorded for this clonotype. The chain links TRBV9 to TRBJ2-5, with D possibly matching TRBD2 (5 bases). This CDR3 region has 15 residues. Germline V gene lookup returns CDR1 SGDLS and CDR2 YYNGEE. The germline V and J ends were trimmed by 0 bases and 1 base, with 10 bases remaining between them. CDR3 protein: CASSVGHTSQETQYF. CDR3 nucleotides: TGTGCCAGCAGCGTAGGCCATACTAGCCAAGAGACCCAGTACTTC.

The chain carries TRBV29-1 and TRBJ2-1; the match to TRBD1 covers 10 bases. Germline V gives CDR1 SQVTM, CDR2 ANQGSEA. V lost 4 bases to trimming and J lost 6 bases; unmatched junction nucleotides: 3. The CDR3 runs to 13 residues. The CDR3 DNA is TGCAGCGTTGGGACAGGGGGTATCAATGAGCAGTTCTTC. Its translation is CSVGTGGINEQFF.

The genes are TRBV7-6 and TRBJ2-1, with D hard to call. Between the trimmed V and J ends, which lost 5 bases and 3 bases, there was a span of 8 bases. The CDR3 runs 13 residues. Germline V gene lookup returns CDR1 SGHVS and CDR2 FNYEAQ. CDR3 bases: TGTGCCAGCAGCCAGGACCTCTACAATGAGCAGTTCTTC. It encodes CASSQDLYNEQFF.

The gene calls are TRBV12-3 or TRBV12-4 and TRBJ1-5; D is possibly TRBD1 (6 bases). V gave up 7 bases and J gave up 7 bases, with 11 bases separating them. The CDR3 is 12 residues long. The CDR3 spells CASKRGGQPQHF. For the CDR3, the DNA is TGTGCCAGCAAGAGGGGGGGGCAGCCCCAGCATTTT.

V and J are TRBV12-3 or TRBV12-4 and TRBJ2-4, with 9 bases lining up with TRBD1. The CDR3 sequence is 14 residues long. V lost 3 bases, J lost 9 bases, and 6 bases stayed unmatched. The CDR3 reads CASSLGQGLVIQYF. The CDR3 DNA reads as TGTGCCAGCAGTTTGGGACAGGGTTTAGTCATTCAGTACTTC.

This clonotype came up a few times. The chain has TRBV10-3 and TRBJ1-2; tentative D call: TRBD1 (5 bases). Trimming left V 5 bases short and J 7 bases short, with 20 bases between. Germline V gene lookup returns CDR1 ENHRY and CDR2 SYGVKD. The CDR3 loop spans 15 amino acids. For the CDR3, the DNA is TGTGCCATCAGTTCTTCCGGAGGGTGGGGGTCTGGCTACACCTTC. Residues: CAISSSGGWGSGYTF.

This clonotype has a handful of counts. The rearrangement joins TRBV24-1 to TRBJ1-2; 7 bases match TRBD1. The CDR3 runs to 13 residues. The V segment lost 3 bases and the J segment 8 bases; nucleotides outside the gene matches: 5. Germline assignment: CDR1 KGHDR and CDR2 SFDVKD. CDR3 sequence (DNA): TGTGCCACCAGTGATAATGACAGGGTCGGCTACACCTTC. It encodes CATSDNDRVGYTF.

The sample holds many counts of this clonotype. This CDR3 is CASSSSGGNEQFF. In DNA form, the CDR3 reads TGTGCCAGCAGTTCCTCCGGCGGCAATGAGCAGTTCTTC. The chain links TRBV7-2 to TRBJ2-5; no clear D. TRBJ2-1 explains the end of the DNA better; the J call may be wrong. This CDR3 region has 13 residues. Germline V gives CDR1 SGHTA, CDR2 FQGNSA.

The rearrangement uses TRBV7-3 and TRBJ2-1; 8 nucleotides align to TRBD1. The germline gives CDR1 SGHTA, CDR2 FQGTGA. The CDR3 loop spans 14 amino acids. The V gene end was trimmed by 3 bases and the J gene end by 6 bases; junction bases not matched to a gene: 4. The CDR3 region is CASSFDRGSNEQFF. CDR3 nucleotides: TGTGCCAGCAGCTTCGACAGGGGTAGCAATGAGCAGTTCTTC.

In this sample, this clonotype turned up a few times. The gene calls are TRBV29-1 and TRBJ1-1; a possible D gene is TRBD1 (5 bases). The CDR3 runs 13 residues. V lost 5 bases to trimming and J lost 4 bases, with 14 bases between them. The germline CDR1 and CDR2 sequences are SQVTM and ANQGSEA. CDR3 region: CSVYYDRGTEAFF. The CDR3 region has the DNA TGCAGCGTTTACTACGATAGGGGCACTGAAGCTTTCTTT.